These 3 T cell receptor beta chains were sequenced from one sample in a study of siplizumab effects on memory and regulatory T cells. Assay: immunoSEQ multiplex PCR; the TCRdb copy retains only in-frame clones and omits some. This table holds 50,000 or so clones, roughly 87% found once. The sample was naive CD8+ T cells sorted from blood. The receptor source for this set is a human donor in good health.

The rearrangement links TRBV21-1 to TRBJ1-2; TRBD1 is the table's D call and was not checked against the DNA. TRBV21-1 is deemed a pseudogene. The CDR3 loop spans 13 amino acids. The DNA of the CDR3 is TGTGCCAGCAGCAAAGTGGCAGACTATGGCTACACCTTC. Translated: CASSKVADYGYTF.

This sequence joins TRBV6-5 and TRBJ1-1, with D unresolved. With 2 bases removed from V and 2 bases from J, the gap between germline ends came to 12 bases. This CDR3 has 15 amino acids. Germline V gives CDR1 MNHEY, CDR2 SVGAGI. CDR3 bases: TGTGCCAGCAGTTACCTGGAGGGTTCTAACACTGAAGCTTTCTTT. Translating it yields CASSYLEGSNTEAFF.

The chain uses TRBV2 and TRBJ1-2; no definite D call. Germline-derived CDR1 and CDR2 are SNHLY and FYNNEI. This CDR3 has 13 residues. The ends were cut back, 10 bases at V and 4 bases at J, with 16 bases in the middle. The CDR3 region is CATDAGPSYGYTF. CDR3 DNA: TGTGCCACCGATGCCGGGCCCAGCTATGGCTACACCTTC.